This T cell receptor beta chain originates from a study of T cell responses to AZD1222 COVID-19 vaccine. Points from the study as a whole: All repertoire sampling was performed exclusively after the peak T cell response. Possibly, clonal diversity was underestimated; donors were largely white British and included more females.

The method was immunoSEQ multiplex PCR; TCRdb's version includes in-frame clones alone and lacks a portion of them. The sample includes approximately 140,000 clones, roughly 91% seen only once; the top ten take approximately 2%. Comments on this clone: Antigen: not known.

The clonotype comes from an adult in good health. Sequencing was performed on peripheral blood, taken on day 0 of AZD1222 vaccination.

The CDR3 sequence is CASDRGLNTEAFF. CDR3 in DNA: TGTGCCAGCGACAGGGGATTGAACACTGAAGCTTTCTTT. The V gene is TRBV19, the J gene TRBJ1-1, with 8 bases matching TRBD1. Germline V gives CDR1 LNHDA, CDR2 SQIVND (reference sequence). V was clipped by 9 bases and J by 0 bases; unmatched bases: 3. This CDR3 is 13 amino acids long.